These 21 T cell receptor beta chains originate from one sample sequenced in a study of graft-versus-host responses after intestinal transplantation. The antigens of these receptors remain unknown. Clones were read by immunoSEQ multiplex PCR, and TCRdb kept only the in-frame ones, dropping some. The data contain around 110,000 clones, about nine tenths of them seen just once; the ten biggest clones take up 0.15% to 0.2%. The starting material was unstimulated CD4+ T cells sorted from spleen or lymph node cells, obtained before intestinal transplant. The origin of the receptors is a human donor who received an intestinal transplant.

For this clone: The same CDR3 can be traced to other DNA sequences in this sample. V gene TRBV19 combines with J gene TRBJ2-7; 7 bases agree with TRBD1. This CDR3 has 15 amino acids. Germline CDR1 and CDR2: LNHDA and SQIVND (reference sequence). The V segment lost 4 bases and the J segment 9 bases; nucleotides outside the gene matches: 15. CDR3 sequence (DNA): TGTGCCAGTAGTAACCGGGACAGAGGCCCGGCAGGGCAGTACTTC. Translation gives CASSNRDRGPAGQYF.

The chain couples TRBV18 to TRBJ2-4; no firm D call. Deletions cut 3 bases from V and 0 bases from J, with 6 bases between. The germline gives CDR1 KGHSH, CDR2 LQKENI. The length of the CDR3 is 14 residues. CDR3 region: CASSPEIAKNIQYF. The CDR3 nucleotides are TGTGCCAGCTCACCGGAGATAGCCAAAAACATTCAGTACTTC.

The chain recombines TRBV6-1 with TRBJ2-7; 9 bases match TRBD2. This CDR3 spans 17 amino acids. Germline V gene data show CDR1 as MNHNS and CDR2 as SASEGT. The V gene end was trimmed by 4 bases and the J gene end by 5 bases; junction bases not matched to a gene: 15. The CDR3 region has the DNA TGTGCCAGCAGTGGGCTCTTGTTTAGCGGGAGCAAGGACGAGCAGTACTTC. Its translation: CASSGLLFSGSKDEQYF.

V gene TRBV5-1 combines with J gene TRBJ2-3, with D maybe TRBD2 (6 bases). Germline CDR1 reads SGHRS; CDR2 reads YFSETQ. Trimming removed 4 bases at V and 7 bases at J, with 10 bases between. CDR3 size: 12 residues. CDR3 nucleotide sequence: TGCGCCAGCAGCACGGGGGACCATACGCAGTATTTT. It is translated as CASSTGDHTQYF. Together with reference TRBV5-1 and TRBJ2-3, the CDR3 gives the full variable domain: KAGVTQTPRYLIKTRGQQVTLSCSPISGHRSVSWYQQTPGQGLQFLFEYFSETQRNKGNFPGRFSGRQFSNSRSEMNVSTLELGDSALYLCASSTGDHTQYFGPGTRLTVL.

The CDR3, as DNA: TGTGCCAGCATGATGGCAAAATGGTTGTATCAGGGCTACACCTTC. It specifies CASMMAKWLYQGYTF. This chain joins TRBV6-1 and TRBJ1-2; D is unclear. The V gene's germline CDR1 is MNHNS and CDR2 SASEGT. Trimming shortened V by 7 bases and J by 8 bases, and 23 bases separated the two germline ends. This CDR3 comprises 15 residues.

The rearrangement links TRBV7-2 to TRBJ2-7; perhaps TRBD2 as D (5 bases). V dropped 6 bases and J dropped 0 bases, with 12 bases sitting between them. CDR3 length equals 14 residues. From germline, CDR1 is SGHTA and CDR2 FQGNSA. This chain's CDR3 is CASSGEWSSYEQYF. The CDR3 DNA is TGTGCCAGCAGTGGGGAGTGGAGCTCCTACGAGCAGTACTTC.

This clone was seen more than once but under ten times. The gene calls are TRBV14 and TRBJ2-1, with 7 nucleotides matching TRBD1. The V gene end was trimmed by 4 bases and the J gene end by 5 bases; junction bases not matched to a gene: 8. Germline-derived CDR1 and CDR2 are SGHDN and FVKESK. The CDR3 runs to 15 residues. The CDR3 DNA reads TGTGCCAGCAGCCTGCCGACAGGGATTAACAATGAGCAGTTCTTC. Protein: CASSLPTGINNEQFF.

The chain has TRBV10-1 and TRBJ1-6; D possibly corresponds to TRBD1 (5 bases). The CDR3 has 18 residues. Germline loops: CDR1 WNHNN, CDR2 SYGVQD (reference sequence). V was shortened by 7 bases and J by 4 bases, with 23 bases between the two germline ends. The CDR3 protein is CASISVLGTARYNSPLHF. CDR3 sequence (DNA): TGCGCCAGCATCTCTGTCCTCGGGACTGCTCGGTATAATTCACCCCTCCACTTT.

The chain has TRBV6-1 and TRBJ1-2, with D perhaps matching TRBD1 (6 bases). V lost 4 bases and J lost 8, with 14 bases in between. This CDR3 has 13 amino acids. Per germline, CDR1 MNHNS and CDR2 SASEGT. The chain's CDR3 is CASSVADRLGYTF. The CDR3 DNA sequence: TGTGCCAGCAGTGTGGCGGACAGACTAGGCTACACCTTC.

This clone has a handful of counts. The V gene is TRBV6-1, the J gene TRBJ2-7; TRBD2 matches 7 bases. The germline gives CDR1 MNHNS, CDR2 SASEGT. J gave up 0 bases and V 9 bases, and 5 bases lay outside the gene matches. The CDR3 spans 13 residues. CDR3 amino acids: CASRGVNSYEQYF. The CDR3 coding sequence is TGTGCCAGTCGGGGGGTCAACTCCTACGAGCAGTACTTC.

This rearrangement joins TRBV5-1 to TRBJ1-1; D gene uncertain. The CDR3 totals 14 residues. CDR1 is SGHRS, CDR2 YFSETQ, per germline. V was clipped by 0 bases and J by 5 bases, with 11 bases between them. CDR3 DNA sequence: TGCGCCAGCAGCTTGGTGCCGGGGTCAACTGAAGCTTTCTTT. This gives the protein CASSLVPGSTEAFF.

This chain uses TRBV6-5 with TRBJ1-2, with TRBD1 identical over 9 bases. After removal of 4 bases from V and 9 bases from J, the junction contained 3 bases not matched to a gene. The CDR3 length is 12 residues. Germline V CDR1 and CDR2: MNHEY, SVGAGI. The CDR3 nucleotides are TGTGCCAGCAGTTGGGGGACAGGGAGCTACACCTTC. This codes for CASSWGTGSYTF.

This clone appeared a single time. As DNA, the CDR3 is TGCGCCAGCAGCCCGGGACAGCAGAACACTGAAGCTTTCTTT. Translation gives CASSPGQQNTEAFF. The chain combines TRBV5-1 with TRBJ1-1; 7 nucleotides match TRBD1. This CDR3 region has 14 residues. CDR1 is SGHRS, CDR2 YFSETQ, per germline. J was trimmed by 1 base and V by 4 bases; bases with no gene match: 4.

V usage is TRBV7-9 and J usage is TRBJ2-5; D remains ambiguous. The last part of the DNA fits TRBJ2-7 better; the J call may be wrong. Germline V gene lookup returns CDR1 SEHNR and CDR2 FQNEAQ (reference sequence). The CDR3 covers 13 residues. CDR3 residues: CASSTPWNYEQYF. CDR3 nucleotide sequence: TGTGCCAGCAGCACTCCGTGGAACTACGAGCAGTACTTC.

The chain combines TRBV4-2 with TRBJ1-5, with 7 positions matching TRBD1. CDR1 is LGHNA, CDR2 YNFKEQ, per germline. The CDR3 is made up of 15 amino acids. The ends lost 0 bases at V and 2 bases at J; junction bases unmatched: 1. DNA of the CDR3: TGTGCCAGCAGCCAAGAAGGGGGCGGCAATCAGCCCCAGCATTTT. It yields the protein CASSQEGGGNQPQHF.

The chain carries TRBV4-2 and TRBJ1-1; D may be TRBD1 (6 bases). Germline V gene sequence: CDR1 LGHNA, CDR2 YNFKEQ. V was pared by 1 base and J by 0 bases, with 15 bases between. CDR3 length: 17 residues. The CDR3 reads CASSQGLRGGLNTEAFF. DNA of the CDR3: TGTGCCAGCAGCCAAGGACTTCGAGGGGGATTGAACACTGAAGCTTTCTTT.

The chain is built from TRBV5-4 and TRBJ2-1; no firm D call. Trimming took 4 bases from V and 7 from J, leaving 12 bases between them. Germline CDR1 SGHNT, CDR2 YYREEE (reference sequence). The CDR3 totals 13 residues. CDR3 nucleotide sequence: TGTGCCAGCAGCGTTGTGAGGCGGAATGAGCAGTTCTTC. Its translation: CASSVVRRNEQFF.

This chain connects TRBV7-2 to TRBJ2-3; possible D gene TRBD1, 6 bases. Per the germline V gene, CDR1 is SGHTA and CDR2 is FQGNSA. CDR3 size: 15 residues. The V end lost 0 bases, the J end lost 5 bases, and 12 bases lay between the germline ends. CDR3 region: CASSLARGNGDTQYF. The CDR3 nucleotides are TGTGCCAGCAGCTTAGCTAGGGGGAACGGAGATACGCAGTATTTT.

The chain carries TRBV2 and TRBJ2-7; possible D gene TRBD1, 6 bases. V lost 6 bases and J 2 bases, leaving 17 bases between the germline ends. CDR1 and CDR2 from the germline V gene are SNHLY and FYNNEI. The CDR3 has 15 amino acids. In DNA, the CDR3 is TGTGCCAGCAGGGAGACAGGCGTTTTTACCTACGAGCAGTACTTC. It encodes CASRETGVFTYEQYF.

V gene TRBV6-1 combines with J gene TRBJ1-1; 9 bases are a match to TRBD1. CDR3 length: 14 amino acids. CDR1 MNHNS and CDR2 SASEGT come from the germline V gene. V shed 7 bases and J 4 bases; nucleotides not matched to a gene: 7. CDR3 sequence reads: CASTPGQGGTEAFF. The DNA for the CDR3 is TGTGCCAGCACTCCGGGACAGGGAGGCACTGAAGCTTTCTTT.

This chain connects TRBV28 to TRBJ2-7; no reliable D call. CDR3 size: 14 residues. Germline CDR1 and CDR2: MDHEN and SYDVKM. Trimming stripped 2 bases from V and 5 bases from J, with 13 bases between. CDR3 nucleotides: TGTGCCAGCAGTTTACTGGCGGTATGGAACGAGCAGTACTTC. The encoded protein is CASSLLAVWNEQYF.